The TCR beta chain under discussion was sequenced for a study of T cell responses to AZD1222 COVID-19 vaccine. Study summary: Analyses pooled second doses at about 4 or about 12 weeks.

The CDR3 is 13 amino acids. V dropped 1 base and J dropped 4 bases, with 4 bases sitting between them. Germline lookup yields CDR1 SGHAT and CDR2 FQNNGV. Only in-frame clones appear in the TCRdb table, and some are missing; sequencing was by immunoSEQ multiplex PCR. The sample holds 100,000 to 140,000 clones; around 90% are singletons and the top ten take approximately 4.3%. This material consisted of peripheral blood, taken on day 0 of AZD1222 vaccination. This receptor was identified in an adult in good health. The J gene is TRBJ2-2, the V gene TRBV11-2, with unresolved D. The DNA for the CDR3 is TGTGCCAGCAGCTTAGGTCTCACCGGGGAGCTGTTTTTT. The encoded protein is CASSLGLTGELFF.